A single sample is the source of the 31 T cell receptor beta chains below, sequenced in a study of cytomegalovirus exposure and HLA in healthy donors. Researchers ran the PCR with 60 Vbeta and 13 Jbeta primers. Using immunoSEQ multiplex PCR, the repertoire was profiled, and TCRdb retains in-frame clones only, with some absent. In the table there are 90,000 to 150,000 clones, about three fifths of which are singletons. The sequenced material came from PBMCs. These receptors originate from a man in his forties or fifties in good health and CMV-seropositive.

This sequence joins TRBV5-4 and TRBJ1-2; perhaps TRBD1 as D (5 bases). Trimming took off 4 bases at V and 2 bases at J, with 12 bases between the two ends. The CDR3 contains 14 residues. CDR1 and CDR2 (germline): SGHNT, YYREEE (reference sequence). The DNA for the CDR3 is TGTGCCAGCAGCCCCGACAGTCCAAACTATGGCTACACCTTC. Translating gives CASSPDSPNYGYTF.

This chain uses TRBV30 with TRBJ1-1; 8 bases fit TRBD1. The germline gives CDR1 GTSNPN, CDR2 SVGIG (reference sequence). Trimming took 0 bases from V and 3 from J; bases not matched to a gene: 3. The CDR3 contains 14 residues. CDR3 DNA: TGTGCCTGGAGTGTACTGACAGGGGACACTGAAGCTTTCTTT. Residues: CAWSVLTGDTEAFF.

The rearrangement links TRBV7-3 to TRBJ2-5; D is unresolved. This CDR3 is 13 amino acids long. The germline V gene has CDR1 SGHTA and CDR2 FQGTGA. Trimming pared 3 bases from V and 2 bases from J, leaving 7 bases between. This CDR3 is CASSFSEQETQYF. Here the CDR3 DNA reads TGTGCCAGCAGCTTCAGTGAACAAGAGACCCAGTACTTC.

In its sample, this clone was seen a few times. V usage is TRBV4-2 and J usage is TRBJ1-4, with D possibly TRBD1 on 5 matching bases. V was trimmed by 2 bases and J by 5 bases, leaving 15 bases between them. CDR1 is LGHNA and CDR2 is YNFKEQ in the germline V gene. This CDR3 is built from 16 residues. The CDR3 spells CASSQRGRTPNEKLFF. In nucleotides, the CDR3 is TGTGCCAGCAGCCAAAGGGGTAGAACCCCAAATGAAAAACTGTTTTTT.

This clone showed up just a few times. The chain recombines TRBV6-1 with TRBJ1-5; no firm D call. The V gene's germline CDR1 is MNHNS and CDR2 SASEGT. This CDR3 region has 12 residues. The germline V and J ends were trimmed by 7 bases and 5 bases, with 9 bases remaining between them. The CDR3 nucleotides read TGTGCCAGCACCAACTACGATCAGCCCCAGCATTTT. Residues: CASTNYDQPQHF.

The chain recombines TRBV7-9 with TRBJ2-3; TRBD2 matches at 10 bases. This CDR3 is built from 16 residues. Germline trimming cut 6 bases from V and 4 bases from J; bases unmatched to any gene: 10. The V gene's germline CDR1 is SEHNR and CDR2 FQNEAQ (reference sequence). The CDR3: CASSTLAGAAADTQYF. CDR3 nucleotide sequence: TGTGCCAGCAGTACCCTAGCGGGAGCAGCGGCAGATACGCAGTATTTT.

The chain combines TRBV7-9 with TRBJ1-3; D unresolved. The V and J ends lost 5 bases and 0 bases respectively, with 23 bases between them. The CDR3 is 19 residues long. Germline V gene lookup returns CDR1 SEHNR and CDR2 FQNEAQ (reference sequence). CDR3 nucleotide sequence: TGTGCCAGCAGCGCGAGTGCGGGCCCGATTGCCCCCTCTGGAAACACCATATATTTT. It specifies CASSASAGPIAPSGNTIYF.

In this sample, this clone turned up a few times. The gene calls are TRBV10-3 and TRBJ2-1; D might be TRBD1 (5 bases). This CDR3 has 12 residues. V was shortened by 3 bases and J by 8 bases, with 8 bases between the two germline ends. CDR1 and CDR2 (germline): ENHRY, SYGVKD. CDR3 protein: CAISDQGYEQFF. The CDR3 DNA reads as TGTGCCATCAGTGATCAGGGCTATGAGCAGTTCTTC.

The genes are TRBV10-2 and TRBJ2-3; 8 bases map to TRBD2. CDR1 WSHSY and CDR2 SAAADI come from the germline V gene. This CDR3 comprises 14 residues. The V segment lost 10 bases and the J segment 3 bases; nucleotides outside the gene matches: 9. DNA of the CDR3: TGCGCCATCTCCCGGGGGGGCAAAACAGATACGCAGTATTTT. As protein: CAISRGGKTDTQYF.

In its sample, this clone was seen a few times. This rearrangement joins TRBV4-2 to TRBJ2-7, with D hard to call. CDR3 length: 12 amino acids. The V end lost 4 bases, the J end lost 6 bases, and 10 bases lay between the germline ends. Germline lookup yields CDR1 LGHNA and CDR2 YNFKEQ. The CDR3: CASSPPGAEQYF. The CDR3, as DNA: TGTGCCAGCAGCCCCCCGGGTGCCGAGCAGTACTTC.

The chain joins TRBV4-1 to TRBJ1-2; a possible D gene is TRBD1 (5 bases). Germline CDR1 reads MGHRA; CDR2 reads YSYEKL. This CDR3 comprises 16 residues. V gave up 1 base and J gave up 8 bases, with 20 bases separating them. The CDR3 DNA sequence: TGCGCCAGCAGCCAAGTTTCCTCCAGGGAAGTGTTAGGCTACACCTTC. Translation gives CASSQVSSREVLGYTF.

The V call is TRBV6-5, the J call TRBJ1-6, with TRBD1 as a possible D gene (6 bases). The germline V gene has CDR1 MNHEY and CDR2 SVGAGI. The V and J ends lost 8 bases and 10 bases respectively, with 12 bases between them. The CDR3 totals 12 residues. Written as DNA, the CDR3 is TGTGCCAGCGGGGGCCTGAGATCACCCCTCCACTTT. It is translated as CASGGLRSPLHF.

This clone was seen only once. This chain links TRBV7-2 with TRBJ2-7, with 7 bases aligning to TRBD2. V shed 7 bases, J shed 4 bases, and the junction held 10 bases outside the gene matches. Germline V CDR1 and CDR2: SGHTA, FQGNSA. CDR3 size: 14 residues. This CDR3 reads CASTRWGGGYEQYF. CDR3 in DNA: TGTGCCAGCACCCGGTGGGGGGGTGGATACGAGCAGTACTTC. Full variable domain (rest looked up from reference TRBV7-2 and TRBJ2-7): GAGVSQSPSNKVTEKGKDVELRCDPISGHTALYWYRQSLGQGLEFLIYFQGNSAPDKSGLPSDRFSAERTGGSVSTLTIQRTQQEDSAVYLCASTRWGGGYEQYFGPGTRLTVT.

The chain is built from TRBV10-1 and TRBJ2-3, with D possibly TRBD1 on 6 matching bases. CDR1 and CDR2 (germline): WNHNN, SYGVQD (reference sequence). This CDR3 has 18 residues. The V end lost 4 bases, the J end lost 2 bases, and 22 bases lay between the germline ends. CDR3 residues: CASSGSFFPGHITDTQYF. CDR3 nucleotide sequence: TGCGCCAGCAGTGGTTCCTTTTTTCCGGGACACATCACAGATACGCAGTATTTT.

The V and J genes are TRBV4-3 and TRBJ2-7, with a possible D match to TRBD1 (6 bases). Between the trimmed V and J ends, which lost 1 base and 2 bases, there was a span of 12 bases. The germline V gene has CDR1 LGHNA and CDR2 YSLEER. The CDR3 is 15 residues long. The CDR3 DNA is TGCGCCAGCAGCCAAGTTGCCGGACAGACCTACGAGCAGTACTTC. Protein product: CASSQVAGQTYEQYF.

The rearrangement uses TRBV2 and TRBJ2-3; TRBD2 agrees at 7 bases. CDR1 is SNHLY and CDR2 is FYNNEI in the germline V gene. This CDR3 contains 14 residues. V dropped 4 bases and J dropped 5; count of bases not matched to a gene: 6. For the CDR3, the DNA is TGTGCCAGCAGTGTTCAGCGGGGAGGAGATACGCAGTATTTT. Its protein is CASSVQRGGDTQYF.

J is TRBJ2-5 and V is TRBV2, with 9 bases identical to TRBD1. This CDR3 region has 18 residues. Germline assignment: CDR1 SNHLY and CDR2 FYNNEI. V was clipped by 4 bases and J by 2 bases; unmatched bases: 14. DNA of the CDR3: TGTGCCAGCAGTGGATCCGGGACAGGGAGGTATCGACAAGAGACCCAGTACTTC. This gives the protein CASSGSGTGRYRQETQYF.

The table lists this clone with a count of one. This sequence joins TRBV15 and TRBJ2-1; 12 bases align to TRBD2. J gave up 4 bases and V 4 bases, and 5 bases lay outside the gene matches. Germline-derived CDR1 and CDR2 are LNHNV and YYDKDF (reference sequence). This CDR3 region has 16 residues. The CDR3 here is CATSTIGLAGYNEQFF. CDR3 nucleotide sequence: TGTGCCACCAGCACCATTGGACTAGCGGGATACAATGAGCAGTTCTTC.

This chain uses TRBV28 with TRBJ2-7; maybe TRBD2 (5 bases). This CDR3 region has 11 residues. Germline V gene data show CDR1 as MDHEN and CDR2 as SYDVKM. V was pared by 11 bases and J by 1 base, with 9 bases between. The CDR3 DNA is TGTGCCGGTCGGACTTCCTACGAGCAGTACTTC. Translation gives CAGRTSYEQYF.

V gene TRBV4-1 combines with J gene TRBJ2-7; 7 bases are shared with TRBD1. This CDR3 has 15 amino acids. Germline assignment: CDR1 MGHRA and CDR2 YSYEKL. Unmatched junction bases numbered 5, after V lost 1 base and J lost 2 bases. CDR3 in amino acids: CASSQGAQGAYEQYF. CDR3 DNA sequence: TGCGCCAGCAGCCAAGGGGCTCAGGGGGCCTACGAGCAGTACTTC.

The gene calls are TRBV2 and TRBJ2-7; 7 bases match TRBD1. Germline V CDR1 and CDR2: SNHLY, FYNNEI. Trimming at V came to 4 bases and at J to 2 bases, leaving 8 bases not matched to a gene. This CDR3 has 15 amino acids. The CDR3 loop is CASSASYRGPYEQYF. As DNA, the CDR3 is TGTGCCAGCAGTGCCAGTTACAGGGGCCCCTACGAGCAGTACTTC.

The V and J genes are TRBV21-1 and TRBJ2-5; the table's D gene call, TRBD2, was not cross checked with the DNA. TRBV21-1 is noted as a pseudogene. This CDR3 spans 18 amino acids. CDR3 sequence (DNA): TGTGCCAGCAGCAAATTAGTTGGGGGCGGGGGAGCGCAAGAGACCCAGTACTTC. Its translation: CASSKLVGGGGAQETQYF.

This clone was detected once. This sample includes further DNA sequences coding for the same CDR3. The rearrangement uses TRBV2 and TRBJ2-7, with D possibly matching TRBD1 (5 bases). The V end was cut by 1 base, the J end by 0 bases, with 10 bases between. CDR3 size: 15 residues. Germline V gene data show CDR1 as SNHLY and CDR2 as FYNNEI. The CDR3 loop is CASSEETAPSYEQYF. In DNA, the CDR3 is TGTGCCAGCAGTGAAGAGACAGCTCCCTCCTACGAGCAGTACTTC. Together with reference TRBV2 and TRBJ2-7, the CDR3 gives the full variable domain: EPEVTQTPSHQVTQMGQEVILRCVPISNHLYFYWYRQILGQKVEFLVSFYNNEISEKSEIFDDQFSVERPDGSNFTLKIRSTKLEDSAMYFCASSEETAPSYEQYFGPGTRLTVT.

The V call is TRBV9, the J call TRBJ2-5; weak D call: TRBD1 (6 bases). The CDR3 runs 14 residues. Trimming removed 4 bases from V and 5 bases from J, with 15 bases in between. Germline V lookup: CDR1 SGDLS, CDR2 YYNGEE. The CDR3 region is CASSQGLLWETQYF. The CDR3 DNA reads TGTGCCAGCAGCCAGGGGCTCCTTTGGGAGACCCAGTACTTC.

The gene calls are TRBV5-4 and TRBJ2-7; tentative D call: TRBD2 (7 bases). CDR1 and CDR2 from the germline V gene are SGHNT and YYREEE (reference sequence). V lost 5 bases and J 1 base, leaving 16 bases between the germline ends. This CDR3 spans 15 amino acids. CDR3 amino acids: CASSRGGVYSYEQYF. Written as DNA, the CDR3 is TGTGCCAGCAGTCGAGGGGGGGTTTATTCCTACGAGCAGTACTTC.

Here the CDR3 reads CASSVPPGGYTF. The CDR3 DNA follows: TGTGCCAGCAGTGTCCCTCCGGGAGGCTACACCTTC. The chain uses TRBV2 and TRBJ1-2; no reliable D call. V lost 4 bases and J 8 bases, leaving 11 bases between the germline ends. The CDR3 has 12 amino acids. Germline V gene lookup returns CDR1 SNHLY and CDR2 FYNNEI.

The chain couples TRBV18 to TRBJ2-6, with 7 positions matching TRBD1. Trimming at V came to 3 bases and at J to 1 base, leaving 9 bases not matched to a gene. Germline V gene sequence: CDR1 KGHSH, CDR2 LQKENI. CDR3 length: 18 residues. The CDR3 sequence is CASSPPGQVLSGANVLTF. In DNA form, the CDR3 reads TGTGCCAGCTCACCCCCCGGACAGGTTCTTTCTGGGGCCAACGTCCTGACTTTC.

The chain is built from TRBV5-1 and TRBJ2-1; 8 bases line up with TRBD2. Germline V gene sequence: CDR1 SGHRS, CDR2 YFSETQ. The CDR3 totals 15 residues. After removal of 4 bases from V and 6 bases from J, the junction contained 9 bases not matched to a gene. CDR3 residues: CASSPSGLGGNEQFF. CDR3 nucleotides: TGCGCCAGCAGCCCCTCGGGACTAGGGGGCAATGAGCAGTTCTTC. The whole variable domain, filled in from reference TRBV5-1 and TRBJ2-1, reads KAGVTQTPRYLIKTRGQQVTLSCSPISGHRSVSWYQQTPGQGLQFLFEYFSETQRNKGNFPGRFSGRQFSNSRSEMNVSTLELGDSALYLCASSPSGLGGNEQFFGPGTRLTVL.

This sequence joins TRBV27 and TRBJ2-3; 8 bases line up with TRBD2. CDR3 length equals 15 residues. V lost 2 bases to trimming and J lost 4 bases; unmatched junction nucleotides: 5. Germline V CDR1 and CDR2: MNHEY, SMNVEV (reference sequence). CDR3 DNA sequence: TGTGCCAGCAGTTTAATAGCGGGAATCGCAGATACGCAGTATTTT. Protein product: CASSLIAGIADTQYF.

V and J are TRBV6-4 and TRBJ1-3, with D hard to call. The CDR3 is 20 amino acids. Germline V CDR1 and CDR2: MRHNA, SNTAGT. Trimming stripped 8 bases from V and 0 bases from J, with 29 bases between. The CDR3 is CASLIYPCPHRHSSGNTIYF. For the CDR3, the DNA is TGTGCCAGCCTTATATATCCGTGTCCCCATCGACATTCCTCTGGAAACACCATATATTTT.

This clone was counted only a few times. The rearrangement uses TRBV18 and TRBJ1-5; the match to TRBD1 covers 7 bases. V lost 7 bases to trimming and J lost 4 bases; unmatched junction nucleotides: 4. From germline, CDR1 is KGHSH and CDR2 LQKENI. This CDR3 spans 13 amino acids. CDR3: CASWTGPNQPQHF. In nucleotides, the CDR3 is TGTGCCAGCTGGACAGGACCTAATCAGCCCCAGCATTTT.